This T cell receptor beta chain was obtained from a study of CD8+ T cells in alopecia areata listed by TCRdb under 2018. Concerning the study at large: Treated patients were enrolled in an open-label pilot trial of oral tofacitinib at 5 to 10 mg twice daily for moderate-to-severe alopecia areata. Scalp clonality was compared across normal scalp (n=4), patchy alopecia areata scalp (n=8), and alopecia totalis/universalis scalp (n=8). Biopsies were taken from tofacitinib-treated patients at baseline and again at 4 and 24 weeks into treatment, and several of those patients also had a later scalp biopsy. Scalp tissue and sorted CD4+ and CD8+ peripheral blood T cells from patchy and totalis/universalis alopecia areata patients and from healthy controls were covered by human TCRbeta sequencing. High-throughput TCRbeta sequencing was used to examine T cell clonal expansion in alopecia areata in both the C3H/HeJ mouse model and human patients. Amplification of TCRbeta CDR3 regions was done by immunoSEQ multiplex PCR using 35 Vbeta forward primers and 13 Jbeta reverse primers. Tofacitinib was administered for 6 to 18 months, and 6 months of follow-up off drug were then conducted to assess delayed response and recurrence. The RNA source kit depended on sample type: the PAXgene miRNA kit for fixed scalp, the miRNeasy kit for PBMCs, and the RNeasy kit for mouse skin.

This clone was recorded a few times. Its antigen remains undetermined. The sample holds no much larger clone one base away, and base qualities are not on file. The full study reports these points: Compared with normal scalp, lesional scalp had higher clonality and more expanded CD8+ clones, particularly in alopecia totalis/universalis, a pattern that suggests antigenic drive. Compared with mice, TCR sequences shared between patients were less clear, possibly partly because of HLA diversity across the patient population. Resident alphabeta T cells in normal human skin are also sequenced, complicating scalp TCR repertoire analysis, unlike mouse skin dominated by gammadelta T cells.

From its cysteine to its phenylalanine, the CDR3 spans 16 amino acids. The kept DNA is CDR3 alone, 48 bases in frame from the first base. Clipping removes 6 bases from V and 11 bases from J, with 15 as the unmatched junction base count. From the germline V gene, CDR1 is MGHDK and CDR2 is SYGVNS. The method was the immunoSEQ multiplex PCR assay. For TCR sequencing, RNA was extracted from every sample and reverse transcribed into cDNA to serve as template. SuperScript III was used for first-strand cDNA synthesis, primed with a 2:1 mix of oligo-dT and random hexamers. A synthetic immune receptor repertoire was used to assess amplification bias, and residual bias was removed computationally. The original pipeline was this. After raw reads were preprocessed to remove errors, the CDR3 was defined following IMGT conventions as running from the conserved cysteine to phenylalanine. Clonality was computed by normalizing Shannon entropy by log2 of the number of productive unique TCRs and subtracting the result from 1. Whether scalp clones were CD4 or CD8 was inferred by matching scalp TCRbeta sequences against CD4 and CD8 repertoires sorted from blood. TCRdb's version of the immuneACCESS table is confined to in-frame rearrangements and falls short of the full clone set. An unresolved V gene accounts for under half of the shortfall where checked; the remainder is of unknown origin. The DNA gave D and trimming, while V, J and clone size come from that table. The sample table lists 170,000 or so clones, around 63% of them with a count of one. Jointly, the top ten make up 1.7% of the sample.

Explained via the paper, the time point label denotes: baseline before oral tofacitinib. From alopecia areata patients, peripheral blood was collected along with lesional scalp punch biopsies. After PBMCs were isolated by density centrifugation and stained for CD3, CD4 and CD8, a FACSAria was used to sort CD4+ and CD8+ T cells. The chain is assembled from TRBV25-1 and TRBJ2-6, and 8 bases in between align with TRBD1. The sequence came from a human donor with alopecia areata. The source material was CD4+ T cells sorted from blood, sampled at week 0. The CDR3: CASSTRKRTGRDVLTF. The sequence in DNA is TGTGCCAGCAGCACCCGAAAGAGGACAGGGAGAGACGTCCTGACTTTC.